This TCR beta chain originates from a study of T cells in Graves' hyperthyroidism and ophthalmopathy. RNA transcripts yielded amplified TCR beta CDR3 regions. The TCR CDR3 was amplified in a first-round RT-PCR using the HTBI primer set. TCRdb re-derived calls from the multiplex PCR reads in MiXCR, one entry per CDR3 protein. The sample carries about 560,000 distinct CDR3 sequences, 13% to 15% recorded once. The sample holds a few counts of this clonotype. Its antigen remains unknown. General study results and limits: Expanded thyroid clonotypes (above 0.001) were mostly also found in blood. Ophthalmopathy could be told apart from stable hyperthyroidism with a 13 V-J model.

V dropped 4 bases and J dropped 2 bases, with 9 bases sitting between them. The CDR3 is 13 amino acids. Per the germline V gene, CDR1 is SGDLS and CDR2 is YYNGEE. The sequence derives from a woman in her thirties or forties with Graves' hyperthyroidism. The V call is TRBV9, the J call TRBJ1-1; D is uncertain. The sample consisted of blood. The CDR3 is CASSNTFNTEAFF. CDR3 bases: TGTGCCAGCAGCAACACATTCAACACTGAAGCTTTCTTT.